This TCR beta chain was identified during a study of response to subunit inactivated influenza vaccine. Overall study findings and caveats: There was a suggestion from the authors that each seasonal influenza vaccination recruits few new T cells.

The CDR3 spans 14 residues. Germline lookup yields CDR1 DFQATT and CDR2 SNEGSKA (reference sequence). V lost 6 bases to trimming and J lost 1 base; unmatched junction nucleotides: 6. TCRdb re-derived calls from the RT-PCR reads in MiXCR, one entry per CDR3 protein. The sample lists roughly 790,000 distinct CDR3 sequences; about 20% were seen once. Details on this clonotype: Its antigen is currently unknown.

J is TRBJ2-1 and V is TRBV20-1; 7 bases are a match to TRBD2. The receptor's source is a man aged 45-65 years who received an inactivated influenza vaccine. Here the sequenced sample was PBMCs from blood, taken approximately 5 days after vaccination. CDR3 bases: TGCAGTGCCAACGGACTAGTTTCCTACAATGAGCAGTTCTTC. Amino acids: CSANGLVSYNEQFF.